The 22 T cell receptor beta chains below were found in one sample sequenced in a study of T cells in women clearing cervical HPV infection. Clones were sequenced by immunoSEQ multiplex PCR, and TCRdb holds only the in-frame ones, with some missing. This table holds around 12,000 clones. The source material was blood buffy coat. These receptors all stem from a woman aged 18-70 years with a cervical HPV16 infection that either progressed to CIN3+ or cleared (not recorded which).

Frequency places this clone as medium-sized. The sequence runs out 3 residues before the end of the CDR3; the remainder is reconstructed from the germline J gene. The chain links TRBV7-7 to TRBJ2-5, with D perhaps matching TRBD1 (5 bases). The V gene's germline CDR1 is SSHAT and CDR2 FNYEAQ (reference sequence). Deletions cut 8 bases from V and 1 base from J, with 8 bases between. CDR3 size: 12 residues. The CDR3 bases that were read are TGTGCCAGCCAGGACACCCAAGAGACC. Its protein is CASQDTQET. The CDR3 reads in full as CASQDTQETQYF.

This clone is deemed large by its frequency. The read ends 3 residues early relative to the CDR3; the germline J gene fills the gap. The chain couples TRBV29-1 to TRBJ1-1; D is undetermined. In germline, CDR1 is SQVTM, CDR2 ANQGSEA. The CDR3 has 13 amino acids. V lost 3 bases and J lost 2, with 10 bases in between. The covered CDR3 bases are TGCAGCGTTGACCGGGCGGGAAACACTGAA. Protein: CSVDRAGNTE. The full CDR3 sequence reads CSVDRAGNTEAFF.

Notes on this clone: The missing CDR3 end, 3 residues past where the read stops, is filled in from the germline J gene. The V and J genes are TRBV30 and TRBJ2-2, with 8 bases aligning to TRBD1. This CDR3 spans 13 amino acids. J was trimmed by 6 bases and V by 4 bases; bases with no gene match: 4. Germline V gene lookup returns CDR1 GTSNPN and CDR2 SVGIG (reference sequence). The CDR3 spells CAWIDRGPGELFF. The sequenced CDR3 bases are TGTGCCTGGATCGACAGGGGTCCCGGGGAG.

Note on this clone: The missing CDR3 end, 3 residues past where the read stops, is filled in from the germline J gene. V and J are TRBV10-3 and TRBJ1-2; D call uncertain. CDR1 is ENHRY, CDR2 SYGVKD, per germline. The CDR3 length is 13 residues. V gave up 2 bases and J gave up 7 bases, with 11 bases separating them. This chain's CDR3 is CAISEEGNVGYTF. The CDR3 bases that were read are TGTGCCATCAGTGAGGAGGGTAACGTTGGC.

In the case of this clone: The read ends 3 residues before the CDR3 terminus; that terminus is restored from the germline J gene. The chain links TRBV9 to TRBJ1-6; weak D call: TRBD1 (5 bases). Trimming stripped 4 bases from V and 0 bases from J, with 11 bases between. From germline, CDR1 is SGDLS and CDR2 YYNGEE. This CDR3 is built from 16 residues. CDR3: CASSSGPSSYNSPLHF. The DNA read from the CDR3 is TGTGCCAGCAGCTCAGGGCCGAGCTCCTATAATTCACCC.

Notes on this clone: The CDR3 extends 3 residues past the end of the read, so its final part is completed from the germline J gene. The chain joins TRBV19 to TRBJ1-5; a possible D gene is TRBD1 (6 bases). V shed 7 bases and J shed 6 bases, with 22 bases lying between them. Germline V lookup: CDR1 LNHDA, CDR2 SQIVND (reference sequence). The CDR3 extends over 16 amino acids. CDR3 loop: CASTGTGGGATQPQHF. CDR3 bases read: TGTGCCAGTACAGGCACGGGAGGGGGGGCTACTCAGCCC.

As concerns this clone: The observed sequence ends 3 residues before the CDR3 terminus, with the missing tail filled in from the germline J gene. The J gene is TRBJ2-6, the V gene TRBV2; 7 nucleotides line up with TRBD1. V shed 4 bases, J shed 0 bases, and the junction held 6 bases outside the gene matches. CDR3 length: 17 amino acids. The germline CDR1 and CDR2 sequences are SNHLY and FYNNEI. The sequenced part of the CDR3 DNA is TGTGCCAGCAGTGGGACAGGAGGACCCTCTGGGGCCAACGTC. It codes for CASSGTGGPSGANV. The CDR3 reads in full as CASSGTGGPSGANVLTF. The whole variable domain, filled in from reference TRBV2 and TRBJ2-6, reads EPEVTQTPSHQVTQMGQEVILRCVPISNHLYFYWYRQILGQKVEFLVSFYNNEISEKSEIFDDQFSVERPDGSNFTLKIRSTKLEDSAMYFCASSGTGGPSGANVLTFGAGSRLTVL.

In the case of this clone: Read coverage stops 3 residues before the CDR3 terminus; the germline J gene supplies the remainder. V is TRBV2 and J is TRBJ1-3; 10 bases align to TRBD1. The CDR3 is made up of 18 amino acids. Unmatched junction bases numbered 8, after V lost 1 base and J lost 2 bases. The germline CDR1 and CDR2 sequences are SNHLY and FYNNEI. CDR3 bases read: TGTGCCAGCAGTGAAGTAGGGGTCGGACAGGGGGCTGGAAACACC. Residues: CASSEVGVGQGAGNT. The entire CDR3 is CASSEVGVGQGAGNTIYF. The full variable domain, with the rest looked up from reference TRBV2 and TRBJ1-3, is EPEVTQTPSHQVTQMGQEVILRCVPISNHLYFYWYRQILGQKVEFLVSFYNNEISEKSEIFDDQFSVERPDGSNFTLKIRSTKLEDSAMYFCASSEVGVGQGAGNTIYFGEGSWLTVV.

Notes on this clone: The observed sequence ends 3 residues before the CDR3 terminus, with the missing tail filled in from the germline J gene. The genes are TRBV27 and TRBJ1-6; D not certain. Trimming pared 5 bases from V and 1 base from J, leaving 6 bases between. CDR3 length: 14 residues. Germline CDR1 MNHEY, CDR2 SMNVEV (reference sequence). The CDR3 sequence: CASSSLSYNSPLHF. The sequenced CDR3 bases are TGTGCCAGCAGTAGCTTGTCCTATAATTCACCC.

Points on this clone: Coverage ceases 3 residues before the CDR3 finishes, and the germline J gene fills in the end. The genes are TRBV7-9 and TRBJ2-7, with 9 bases that match TRBD1. CDR3 size: 15 residues. Trimming at V came to 6 bases and at J to 0 bases, leaving 6 bases not matched to a gene. CDR1 SEHNR and CDR2 FQNEAQ come from the germline V gene (reference sequence). CDR3 bases read: TGTGCCAGCAGGGGACAGGGAGTTGACTCCTACGAG. Encoded protein: CASRGQGVDSYE. The complete CDR3 protein is CASRGQGVDSYEQYF.

Comment on this clone: The read comes to an end 3 residues before the CDR3 does, leaving the germline J gene to fill in the end. V is TRBV7-3 and J is TRBJ2-3; 9 nucleotides align to TRBD2. The V segment lost 4 bases and the J segment 1 base; nucleotides outside the gene matches: 9. The CDR3 is 17 residues long. The germline V gene encodes CDR1 SGHTA and CDR2 FQGTGA. The CDR3 here is CASSSTGSGGGTDTQYF. The part of the CDR3 DNA that was read is TGTGCCAGCAGCTCGACAGGTAGCGGGGGAGGCACAGATACG.

Worth noting for this clone: The DNA ends 3 residues before the CDR3 does, and the rest of the CDR3 is filled in from the germline J gene. The rearrangement joins TRBV5-1 to TRBJ1-1; 9 positions agree with TRBD1. The V segment lost 2 bases and the J segment 3 bases; nucleotides outside the gene matches: 5. Germline V CDR1 and CDR2: SGHRS, YFSETQ. This CDR3 comprises 15 residues. CDR3 amino acids: CASSFTGQGYTEAFF. Incomplete CDR3 DNA: TGCGCCAGCAGCTTCACGGGACAGGGATACACTGAA.

The CDR3 DNA, read in part, is TGTGCCAGCAGACGGACAGGGTCCTACGAG. Its translation is CASRRTGSYE. The whole CDR3 protein reads CASRRTGSYEQYF. The chain is built from TRBV12-3 or TRBV12-4 and TRBJ2-7, with TRBD1 matching over 8 bases. The observed sequence ends 3 residues before the CDR3 terminus, with the missing tail filled in from the germline J gene. V lost 6 bases to trimming and J lost 1 base; unmatched junction nucleotides: 2. The CDR3 length is 13 residues.

Concerning this clone itself: The read halts 3 residues ahead of the CDR3 end, with the missing end drawn from the germline J gene. The rearrangement joins TRBV9 to TRBJ2-4, with 15 bases matching TRBD2. CDR3 size: 19 residues. Looked up from germline, CDR1 is SGDLS and CDR2 is YYNGEE. V trimming: 2 bases; J trimming: 3 bases; junction bases outside the gene matches: 9. Partial CDR3 DNA: TGTGCCAGCAGCGTCTCCGGGACTAGCGGGGGGTATGGCAAAAACATT. Protein product: CASSVSGTSGGYGKNI. The CDR3 as a whole reads CASSVSGTSGGYGKNIQYF.

Details on this clone: The CDR3 end lies 3 residues beyond the end of the read and is filled in from the germline J gene. The J gene is TRBJ1-1, the V gene TRBV30; no reliable D call. From germline, CDR1 is GTSNPN and CDR2 SVGIG (reference sequence). Trimming stripped 1 base from V and 6 bases from J, with 9 bases between. This CDR3 contains 12 residues. The CDR3: CAWSGGQAEAFF. The sequenced part of the CDR3 DNA is TGTGCCTGGAGTGGAGGGCAGGCTGAA.

As to this clone: The CDR3 extends 3 residues past the end of the read, so its final part is completed from the germline J gene. The V and J genes are TRBV14 and TRBJ2-3, with TRBD2 as a possible D gene (6 bases). The CDR3 spans 13 residues. The V end lost 4 bases, the J end lost 6 bases, and 11 bases lay between the germline ends. Per germline, CDR1 SGHDN and CDR2 FVKESK. Partial CDR3 DNA: TGTGCCAGCAGCCTTCGGGGGAGTGATACG. It yields the protein CASSLRGSDT. The whole CDR3 reads CASSLRGSDTQYF.

With respect to this clone: The read ends 3 residues early relative to the CDR3; the germline J gene fills the gap. The rearrangement joins TRBV14 to TRBJ2-1; 9 bases are a match to TRBD2. In germline, CDR1 is SGHDN, CDR2 FVKESK. With 4 bases clipped from V and 3 bases from J, the junction kept 7 bases outside the gene matches. This CDR3 comprises 16 residues. Partial CDR3 DNA: TGTGCCAGCAGCCTCCCCGGAGCGGGAGGCTACAATGAG. Residues: CASSLPGAGGYNE. The complete CDR3 protein is CASSLPGAGGYNEQFF.

Points on this clone: The read is 3 residues too short to cover the CDR3 end, so that end is filled in from the germline J gene. The rearrangement links TRBV5-6 to TRBJ2-1; the match to TRBD1 covers 9 bases. After removal of 3 bases from V and 9 bases from J, the junction contained 7 bases not matched to a gene. This CDR3 region has 14 residues. CDR1 is SGHDT and CDR2 is YYEEEE in the germline V gene. CDR3: CASSWLQGAGEQFF. The covered CDR3 bases are TGTGCCAGCAGCTGGCTACAGGGGGCGGGTGAG.

As regards this clone: From the germline J gene comes the end of the CDR3, since the read stops 3 residues before it. The chain links TRBV18 to TRBJ2-5, with D possibly matching TRBD1 (6 bases). Germline lookup yields CDR1 KGHSH and CDR2 LQKENI. The ends were cut back, 0 bases at V and 2 bases at J, with 10 bases in the middle. The CDR3 loop spans 15 amino acids. CDR3: CASSPPGAHQETQYF. The part of the CDR3 DNA that was read is TGTGCCAGCTCACCACCGGGGGCGCATCAAGAGACC.

Comment on this clone: The DNA ends 3 residues before the CDR3 does, and the rest of the CDR3 is filled in from the germline J gene. The chain links TRBV13 to TRBJ2-2, with unresolved D. This CDR3 is built from 17 residues. The ends were cut back, 5 bases at V and 4 bases at J, with 20 bases in the middle. In germline, CDR1 is PRHDT, CDR2 FYEKMQ (reference sequence). CDR3 DNA, as far as it was read: TGTGCCAGCAGCCGCCGTCCCGGAACAGCATCCACCGGGGAG. Its translation is CASSRRPGTASTGE. In full, the CDR3 is CASSRRPGTASTGELFF.

The chain's CDR3 is CSAIHGNRDWGNQPQHF. CDR3 bases read: TGCAGTGCTATACACGGAAACAGGGATTGGGGCAATCAGCCC. The V gene is TRBV20-1, the J gene TRBJ1-5; tentatively, D is TRBD1 (6 bases). The CDR3 end falls 3 residues outside the read, so it is completed with the germline J gene. The CDR3 covers 17 residues. Per the germline V gene, CDR1 is DFQATT and CDR2 is SNEGSKA (reference sequence). With 4 bases removed from V and 2 bases from J, the gap between germline ends came to 21 bases.

On this clone: Sequencing ends 3 residues short of the CDR3 end; the germline J gene provides the rest. This rearrangement joins TRBV7-7 to TRBJ2-2; 10 nucleotides match TRBD1. The CDR3 sequence is 15 residues long. Looked up from germline, CDR1 is SSHAT and CDR2 is FNYEAQ (reference sequence). Trimming removed 4 bases from V and 4 bases from J; junction bases left unmatched: 3. Partial CDR3 DNA: TGTGCCAGCAGCTCCGGGACAGGGGTCACCGGGGAG. Amino acid sequence: CASSSGTGVTGE. The full CDR3 reads CASSSGTGVTGELFF.